This T cell receptor beta chain stems from a study of blood T cells in healthy people across ages. Study-wide results and caveats: PBMC samples, being unsorted, prevented any conclusive comparison of naive and antigen-experienced cells. Long-lived donors exceeded aged donors in naive CD4+ cells and diversity.

Healthy Caucasian individuals from Russia aged about 6 to 90 were enrolled as donors. Staff drew ten milliliters of peripheral blood from each donor. Combining a sample-barcoded 5' primer with a J-beta primer mix, a second PCR ran for roughly 6 to 11 cycles. MiXCR, run by TCRdb on the 5' RACE reads, gives a single entry per CDR3 protein. Altogether some 1.8 million distinct CDR3 sequences are present, roughly 43% being singletons, with the ten largest covering more than 20%. This clonotype turned up a few times. Its target is not known. This CDR3 has 15 amino acids. Germline V gene sequence: CDR1 SGHTA, CDR2 FQGNSA. V was shortened by 7 bases and J by 1 base, with 14 bases between the two germline ends.

The V gene is TRBV7-2, the J gene TRBJ2-1; possibly TRBD2 for D (5 bases). Input material: blood. This sequence was found in a human donor in good health. CDR3 in DNA: TGTGCCAGCACCCGGTTCCGGGAATCCTACAATGAGCAGTTCTTC. Encoded protein: CASTRFRESYNEQFF.